Given below is one T cell receptor beta chain in context. RNA transcripts served as the template for amplifying TCR beta CDR3 regions. With the HTBI primer set, the TCR CDR3 went through a first round of RT-PCR. TCRdb fed the multiplex PCR reads into MiXCR, producing one record per CDR3 protein. The repertoire has hundreds of thousands of distinct CDR3 sequences, about a fifth of them found once; the top ten carry 34%. CDR3 size: 17 residues. Germline V lookup: CDR1 SNHLY, CDR2 FYNNEI. The J segment lost 3 bases and the V segment lost 5 bases, leaving 11 bases of the junction unmatched. The data are from a study of T cells in Graves' hyperthyroidism and ophthalmopathy.

Sequences were obtained from blood. The chain has TRBV2 and TRBJ2-1; 9 positions match TRBD2. This sequence was found in a man aged 30-40 years with Graves' ophthalmopathy. CDR3: CASSYPGASGNYNEQFF. For the CDR3, the DNA is TGTGCCAGCAGTTACCCCGGCGCTAGCGGGAACTACAATGAGCAGTTCTTC. Supplemented by reference TRBV2 and TRBJ2-1, the full variable domain reads EPEVTQTPSHQVTQMGQEVILRCVPISNHLYFYWYRQILGQKVEFLVSFYNNEISEKSEIFDDQFSVERPDGSNFTLKIRSTKLEDSAMYFCASSYPGASGNYNEQFFGPGTRLTVL.